This entry describes one T cell receptor beta chain. The assay was immunoSEQ multiplex PCR, and TCRdb's table has in-frame clones only and misses some. The table shows 70,000 to 100,000 clones, with roughly 90% occurring only once. The source of the sample is a study of blood T cell repertoires in COVID-19. Overall study: Samples of COVID-19 (acute and convalescent) were obtained from the United States, Italy and Spain.

The source of this sequence is a man aged 45-65 years with COVID-19, enrolled during active disease. Input material: peripheral blood.

Here the CDR3 DNA reads TGTGCCAGCAGCTCAGACAGGACACTCCACTTT. This codes for CASSSDRTLHF. The chain couples TRBV12-3 or TRBV12-4 to TRBJ1-6; D possibly corresponds to TRBD1 (6 bases). V was clipped by 6 bases and J by 16 bases, with 13 bases between them. The CDR3 covers 11 residues.